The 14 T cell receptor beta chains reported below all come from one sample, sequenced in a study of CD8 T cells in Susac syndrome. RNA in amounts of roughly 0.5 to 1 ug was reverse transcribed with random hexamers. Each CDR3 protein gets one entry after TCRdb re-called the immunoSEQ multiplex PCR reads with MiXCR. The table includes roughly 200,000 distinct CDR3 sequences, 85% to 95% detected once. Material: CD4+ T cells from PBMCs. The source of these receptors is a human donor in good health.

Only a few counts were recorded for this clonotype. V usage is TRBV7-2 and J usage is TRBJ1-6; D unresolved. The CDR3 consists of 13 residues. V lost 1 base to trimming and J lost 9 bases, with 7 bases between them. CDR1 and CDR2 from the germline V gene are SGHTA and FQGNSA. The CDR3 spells CASSLEGRSPLHF. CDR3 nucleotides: TGTGCCAGCAGCTTAGAAGGGCGTTCACCCCTCCACTTT.

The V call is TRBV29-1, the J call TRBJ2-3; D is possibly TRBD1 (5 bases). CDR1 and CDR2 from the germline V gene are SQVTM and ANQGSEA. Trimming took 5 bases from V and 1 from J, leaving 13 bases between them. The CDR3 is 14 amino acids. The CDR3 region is CSVRGTTGTDTQYF. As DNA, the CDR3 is TGCAGCGTTAGAGGAACGACAGGCACAGATACGCAGTATTTT.

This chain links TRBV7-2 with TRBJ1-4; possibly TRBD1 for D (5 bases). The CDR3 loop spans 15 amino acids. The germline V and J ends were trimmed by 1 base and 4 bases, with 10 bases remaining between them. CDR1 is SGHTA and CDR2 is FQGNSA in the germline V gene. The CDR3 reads CASSLGDRLNEKLFF. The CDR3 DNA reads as TGTGCCAGCAGCTTAGGTGACAGACTTAATGAAAAACTGTTTTTT.

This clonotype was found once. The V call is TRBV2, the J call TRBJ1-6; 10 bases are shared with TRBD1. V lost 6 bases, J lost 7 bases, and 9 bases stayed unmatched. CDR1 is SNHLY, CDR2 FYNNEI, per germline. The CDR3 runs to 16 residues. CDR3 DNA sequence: TGTGCCAGCAGCGTATTTGGGACAGGGGAAAATTCACCCCTCCACTTT. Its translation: CASSVFGTGENSPLHF.

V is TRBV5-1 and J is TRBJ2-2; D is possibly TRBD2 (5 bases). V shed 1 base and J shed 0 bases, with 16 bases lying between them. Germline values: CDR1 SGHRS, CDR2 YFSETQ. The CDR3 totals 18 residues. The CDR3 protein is CASSLLQRRRSNTGELFF. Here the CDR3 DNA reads TGCGCCAGCAGCTTGCTACAGCGGAGGAGATCGAACACCGGGGAGCTGTTTTTT.

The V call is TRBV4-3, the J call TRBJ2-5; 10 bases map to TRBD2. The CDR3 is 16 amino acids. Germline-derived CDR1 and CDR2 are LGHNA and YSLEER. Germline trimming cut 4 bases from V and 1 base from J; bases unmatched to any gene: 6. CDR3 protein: CASSPSGLAVQETQYF. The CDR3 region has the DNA TGCGCCAGCAGCCCCTCCGGACTAGCGGTCCAAGAGACCCAGTACTTC.

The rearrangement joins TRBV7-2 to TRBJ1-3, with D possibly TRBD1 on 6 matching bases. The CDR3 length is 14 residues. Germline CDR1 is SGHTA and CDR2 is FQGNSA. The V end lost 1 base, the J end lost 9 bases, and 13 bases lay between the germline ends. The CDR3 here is CASSLVGGQRTIYF. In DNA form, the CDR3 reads TGTGCCAGCAGCTTAGTTGGGGGGCAGCGCACCATATATTTT.

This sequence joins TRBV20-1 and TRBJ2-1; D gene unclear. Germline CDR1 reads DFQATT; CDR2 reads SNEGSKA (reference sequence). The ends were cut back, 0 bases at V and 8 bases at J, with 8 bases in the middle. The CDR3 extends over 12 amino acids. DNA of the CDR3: TGCAGTGCTAGAGATGACCTCGATGAGCAGTTCTTC. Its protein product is CSARDDLDEQFF.

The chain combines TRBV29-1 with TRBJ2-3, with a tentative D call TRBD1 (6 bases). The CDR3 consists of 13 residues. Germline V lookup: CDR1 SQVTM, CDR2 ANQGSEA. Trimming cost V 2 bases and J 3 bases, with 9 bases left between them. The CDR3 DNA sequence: TGCAGCGTTGAACCACAGGGAACAGATACGCAGTATTTT. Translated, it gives CSVEPQGTDTQYF.

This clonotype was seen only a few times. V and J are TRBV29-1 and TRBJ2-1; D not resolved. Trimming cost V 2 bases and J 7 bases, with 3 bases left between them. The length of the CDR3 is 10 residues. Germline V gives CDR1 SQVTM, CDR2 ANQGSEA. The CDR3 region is CSVEQNEQFF. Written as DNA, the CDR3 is TGCAGCGTTGAACAGAATGAGCAGTTCTTC.

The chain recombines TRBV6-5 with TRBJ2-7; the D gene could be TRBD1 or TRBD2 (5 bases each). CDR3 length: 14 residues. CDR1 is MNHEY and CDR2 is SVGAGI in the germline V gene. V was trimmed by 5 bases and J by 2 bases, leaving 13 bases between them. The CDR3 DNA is TGTGCCAGCAGTCAGGGACCCTTGCCCTACGAGCAGTACTTC. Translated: CASSQGPLPYEQYF.

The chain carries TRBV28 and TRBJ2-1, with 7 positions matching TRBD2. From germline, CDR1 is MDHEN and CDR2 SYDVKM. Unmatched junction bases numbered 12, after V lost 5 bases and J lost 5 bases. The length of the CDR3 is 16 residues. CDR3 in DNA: TGTGCCAGCAGTAAATCCCCTAGCGGACTCAACAATGAGCAGTTCTTC. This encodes CASSKSPSGLNNEQFF.

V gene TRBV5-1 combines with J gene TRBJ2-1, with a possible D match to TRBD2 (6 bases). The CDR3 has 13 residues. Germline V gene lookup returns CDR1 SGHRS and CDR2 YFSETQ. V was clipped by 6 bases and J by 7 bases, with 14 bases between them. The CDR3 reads CASMEGRLNEQFF. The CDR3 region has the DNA TGCGCCAGCATGGAGGGGCGATTGAATGAGCAGTTCTTC.

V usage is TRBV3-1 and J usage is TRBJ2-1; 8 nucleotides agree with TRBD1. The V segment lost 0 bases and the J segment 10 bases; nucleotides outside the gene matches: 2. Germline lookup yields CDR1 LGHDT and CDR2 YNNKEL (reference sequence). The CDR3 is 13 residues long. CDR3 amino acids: CASSQDRGREQFF. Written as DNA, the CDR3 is TGTGCCAGCAGCCAAGACAGGGGGCGCGAGCAGTTCTTC.